This TCR beta chain was captured by sequencing in a study of T cells in tumors after PD-1 blockade. Study background: During anti-PD-1 treatment, some patients continued daily vismodegib 150 mg. Blood samples averaged around 110,000 templates (range about 21,000-260,000) and more than 35,000 unique clonotypes. Study-level results: Some novel exhausted tumor clones appeared in pre-treatment blood, suggesting peripheral recruitment.

Here immunoSEQ multiplex PCR was the method, and the copy in TCRdb shows in-frame clones only, minus some. Of 14,000 to 15,000 clones detected, over 70% appear once; the ten largest clones hold approximately 24%. This clone was observed a single time. Antigen: not known. Template: tumor biopsy or peripheral blood genomic DNA, about 550-6,500 ng per sample. Trimming left V 2 bases short and J 6 bases short, with 11 bases between. The CDR3 loop spans 15 amino acids. CDR1 is KGHSH, CDR2 LQKENI, per germline. V usage is TRBV18 and J usage is TRBJ1-6; D unclear. This TCR came from a human donor with basal cell carcinoma. Here the sequenced sample was PBMCs, taken after anti-PD-1 treatment. CDR3 sequence reads: CASSPEGFPNSPLHF. CDR3 sequence (DNA): TGTGCCAGCTCACCAGAGGGATTTCCTAATTCACCCCTCCACTTT.